Following are 3 T cell receptor beta chains from one sample sequenced in a study of blood T cell repertoires in COVID-19. The data were produced by immunoSEQ multiplex PCR, yet TCRdb's version contains in-frame clones alone and is incomplete. The repertoire has 47,000 or so clones, 82% of them found once; the top ten carry roughly 3%. The source material was peripheral blood. These receptors originate from a woman aged 55-70 years with acute or convalescent COVID-19.

The rearrangement links TRBV25-1 to TRBJ2-7; unclear D gene. Germline V gives CDR1 MGHDK, CDR2 SYGVNS. CDR3 size: 16 residues. Between the trimmed V and J ends, which lost 3 bases and 6 bases, there was a span of 21 bases. The CDR3 region is CASSDLLVAGYGEQYF. Written as DNA, the CDR3 is TGTGCCAGCAGTGATCTATTAGTAGCCGGCTATGGCGAGCAGTACTTC.

This clone has just one count. The V and J genes are TRBV18 and TRBJ1-1; weak D call: TRBD1 (6 bases). There are 17 residues in the CDR3. Per germline, CDR1 KGHSH and CDR2 LQKENI. The V end was cut by 0 bases, the J end by 1 base, with 15 bases between. CDR3 protein: CASSPPGAGQGNTEAFF. DNA of the CDR3: TGTGCCAGCTCACCACCGGGGGCCGGCCAGGGGAACACTGAAGCTTTCTTT.

The chain recombines TRBV30 with TRBJ1-5; TRBD1 might be the D (6 bases). Trimming removed 7 bases from V and 1 base from J, with 8 bases in between. The CDR3 totals 12 residues. The germline V gene encodes CDR1 GTSNPN and CDR2 SVGIG (reference sequence). CDR3 protein: CAYGQSNQPQHF. CDR3 bases: TGTGCCTACGGACAGAGCAATCAGCCCCAGCATTTT.